The T cell receptor (beta chain) described here comes from a study of T cell responses to AZD1222 COVID-19 vaccine. Whole-study findings and limits: Repertoire sampling happened only post peak T cell response. Regions 160-218 and 743-854 dominated among vaccine-associated CD4 TCRs spanning spike. Recipients of two AZD1222 doses showed rising Spike-specific TCR breadth and depth.

In the case of this clone: Its antigen is unknown.

V dropped 4 bases and J dropped 3; count of bases not matched to a gene: 7. CDR3 length: 15 amino acids. CDR1 ENHRY and CDR2 SYGVKD come from the germline V gene. Only in-frame clones appear in the TCRdb table, and some are missing; sequencing was by immunoSEQ multiplex PCR. Of 190,000 or so clones listed, approximately 93% are singletons. The material sequenced was peripheral blood, taken 28 days after the second AZD1222 dose. V usage is TRBV10-3 and J usage is TRBJ1-1, with 8 bases identical to TRBD1. The sequence came from an adult who received the AZD1222 COVID-19 vaccine. CDR3: CAISGQDRVDTEAFF. The CDR3 DNA sequence: TGTGCCATCAGTGGACAGGACAGGGTGGACACTGAAGCTTTCTTT.